The T cell receptor beta chain under discussion was sequenced for a study of chronic HIV infection and antiretroviral therapy. TCRdb reprocessed the 5' RACE reads via MiXCR and lists one record per CDR3 protein. The table lists around 30,000 distinct CDR3 sequences, around 8.6% of them singletons, with under 3% in the top ten. Germline assignment: CDR1 MGHRA and CDR2 YSYEKL. The CDR3 is 16 amino acids. With 0 bases removed from V and 1 base from J, the gap between germline ends came to 10 bases. The source of this sequence is an adult who had HIV and had not received antiretroviral therapy, or was an uninfected healthy control (not recorded which). The rearrangement joins TRBV4-1 to TRBJ1-5; D is undetermined. The material sequenced was peripheral blood. CDR3 sequence (DNA): TGCGCCAGCAGCCAAGATTTAGCGGAGAGCAATCAGCCCCAGCATTTT. Translation: CASSQDLAESNQPQHF.